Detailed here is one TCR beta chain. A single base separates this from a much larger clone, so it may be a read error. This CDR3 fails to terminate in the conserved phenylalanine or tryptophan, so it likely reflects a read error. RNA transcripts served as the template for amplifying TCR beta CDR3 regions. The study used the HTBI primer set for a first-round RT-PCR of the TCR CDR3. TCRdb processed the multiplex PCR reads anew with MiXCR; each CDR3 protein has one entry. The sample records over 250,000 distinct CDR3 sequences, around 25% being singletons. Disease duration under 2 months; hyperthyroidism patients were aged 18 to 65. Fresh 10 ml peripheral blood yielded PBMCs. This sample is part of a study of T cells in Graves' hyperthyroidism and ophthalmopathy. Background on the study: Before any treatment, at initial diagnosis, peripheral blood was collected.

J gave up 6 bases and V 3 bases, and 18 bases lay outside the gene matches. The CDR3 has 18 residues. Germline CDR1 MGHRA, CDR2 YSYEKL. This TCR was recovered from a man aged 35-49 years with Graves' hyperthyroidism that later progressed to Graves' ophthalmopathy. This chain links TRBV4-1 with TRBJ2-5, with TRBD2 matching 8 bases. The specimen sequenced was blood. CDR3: CASSHPGLKTSAHQTQYL. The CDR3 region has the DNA TGCGCCAGCAGCCACCCCGGACTGAAGACTAGCGCCCATCAGACCCAGTACTTA.